The TCR beta chain described here comes from a study of cytomegalovirus exposure and HLA in healthy donors. CDR3 length equals 11 residues. Germline CDR1 reads LGHNT; CDR2 reads FRNRAP. Between the trimmed V and J ends, which lost 7 bases and 4 bases, there was a span of 8 bases. In its sample, this clone was seen once. PCR involved 60 Vbeta and 13 Jbeta primers. The protocol was immunoSEQ multiplex PCR, while the TCRdb copy is restricted to in-frame clones and leaves out a portion. The profile shows about 150,000 clones, about 80% of them singletons. The gene calls are TRBV12-5 and TRBJ2-7, with D unresolved. This receptor was taken from a woman aged 40 to 50 in good health and CMV-seronegative. The sample was PBMCs. In nucleotides, the CDR3 is TGTGCTAGTGCCGAAGAGTACGAGCAGTACTTC. This translates into CASAEEYEQYF.